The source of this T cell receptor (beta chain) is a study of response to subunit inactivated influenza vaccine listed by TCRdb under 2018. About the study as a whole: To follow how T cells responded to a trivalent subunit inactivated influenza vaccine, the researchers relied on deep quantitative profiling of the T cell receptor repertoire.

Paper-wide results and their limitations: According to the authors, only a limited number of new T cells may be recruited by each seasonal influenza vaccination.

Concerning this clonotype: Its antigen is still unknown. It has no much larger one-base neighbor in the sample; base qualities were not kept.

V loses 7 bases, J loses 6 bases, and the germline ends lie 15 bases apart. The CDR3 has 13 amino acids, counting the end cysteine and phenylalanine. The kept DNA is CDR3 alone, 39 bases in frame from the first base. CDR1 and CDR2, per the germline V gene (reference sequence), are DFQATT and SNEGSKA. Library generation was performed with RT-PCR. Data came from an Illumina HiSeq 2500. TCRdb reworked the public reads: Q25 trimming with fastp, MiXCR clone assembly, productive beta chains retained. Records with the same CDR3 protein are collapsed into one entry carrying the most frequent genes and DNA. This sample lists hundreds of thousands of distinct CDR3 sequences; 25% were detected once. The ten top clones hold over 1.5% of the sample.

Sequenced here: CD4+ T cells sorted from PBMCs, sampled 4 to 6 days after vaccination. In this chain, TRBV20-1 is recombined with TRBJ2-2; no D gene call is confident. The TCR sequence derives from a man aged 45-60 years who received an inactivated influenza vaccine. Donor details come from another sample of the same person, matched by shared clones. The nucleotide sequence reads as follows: TGCAGTGTGTTCCGGGCTTCATCCGGGGAGCTGTTTTTT. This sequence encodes CSVFRASSGELFF.